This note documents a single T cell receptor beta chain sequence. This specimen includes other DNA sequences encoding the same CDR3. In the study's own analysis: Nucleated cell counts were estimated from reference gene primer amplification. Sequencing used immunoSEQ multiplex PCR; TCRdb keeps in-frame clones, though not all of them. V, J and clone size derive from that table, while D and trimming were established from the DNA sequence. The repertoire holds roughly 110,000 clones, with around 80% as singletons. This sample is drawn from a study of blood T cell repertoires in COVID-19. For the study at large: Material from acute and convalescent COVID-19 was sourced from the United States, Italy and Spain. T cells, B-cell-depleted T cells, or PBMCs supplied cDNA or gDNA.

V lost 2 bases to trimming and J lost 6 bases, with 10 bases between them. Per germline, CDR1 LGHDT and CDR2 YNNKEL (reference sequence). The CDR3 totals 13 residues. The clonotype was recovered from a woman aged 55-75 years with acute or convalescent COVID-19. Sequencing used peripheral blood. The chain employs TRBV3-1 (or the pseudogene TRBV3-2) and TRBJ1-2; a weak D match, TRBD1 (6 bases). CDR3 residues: CASSQQGQHGYTF. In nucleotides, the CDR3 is TGTGCCAGCAGCCAACAGGGGCAGCATGGCTACACCTTC.